Below are 2 T cell receptor beta chains sequenced from a single sample in a study of Graves' ophthalmopathy and Graves' hyperthyroidism. From RNA, the CDR3 regions of TCR beta chains were amplified and sequenced. HTBI primers were employed in first-round RT-PCR, then a second-round multiplex PCR followed. Using its own MiXCR run on the multiplex PCR reads, TCRdb lists one record per CDR3 protein. The data show approximately 700,000 distinct CDR3 sequences, roughly 41% seen once. The sample consisted of peripheral blood. The receptors were sampled from an adult man with Graves' ophthalmopathy.

This clonotype was picked up many times. The chain recombines TRBV2 with TRBJ1-1; possible D gene TRBD1, 5 bases. The CDR3 is made up of 15 amino acids. Per germline, CDR1 SNHLY and CDR2 FYNNEI. The V gene lost 0 bases and the J gene lost 1 base, with 9 bases spanning the gap. For the CDR3, the DNA is TGTGCCAGCAGTGAAGCGCAGGGCGGGAACACTGAAGCTTTCTTT. Its protein is CASSEAQGGNTEAFF.

Many counts were recorded for this clonotype. The V gene is TRBV7-2, the J gene TRBJ2-7, with D uncertain. V gave up 0 bases and J gave up 2 bases, with 8 bases separating them. The CDR3 contains 14 residues. Germline CDR1 SGHTA, CDR2 FQGNSA. CDR3 loop: CASSLALQPYEQYF. In DNA, the CDR3 is TGTGCCAGCAGCTTAGCGTTACAGCCCTACGAGCAGTACTTC.